This TCR beta chain emerged from a study of T cells after yellow fever vaccination. Trimming removed 2 bases at V and 5 bases at J, with 8 bases between. The CDR3 covers 13 residues. Germline CDR1 is SGHTA and CDR2 is FQGTGA. In making TCR cDNA, 5'RACE template switching added a universal primer site and UMIs to it. TCRdb itself ran the 5' RACE reads through MiXCR, one entry per CDR3 protein. Of about 240,000 distinct CDR3 sequences in the sample, 3.6% were seen once. This clonotype was detected ten times or more. Its antigen is as yet unknown. Study conclusions and caveats: The booster saw the reappearance of most primary-vaccination clones (nearly 98% CD4, about 85% CD8).

The sequence was collected from a man younger than 30 who received the YFV17D yellow fever vaccine. The starting material was PBMCs, obtained 15 days after the yellow fever booster vaccination. This rearrangement joins TRBV7-3 to TRBJ2-3, with D possibly matching TRBD2 (6 bases). The CDR3 DNA is TGTGCCAGCAGCTTACTAGCGAGAGATACGCAGTATTTT. This gives the protein CASSLLARDTQYF.